What follows are 10 T cell receptor beta chains derived from one specimen sequenced in a study of T cell changes during pregnancy in multiple sclerosis. The method was immunoSEQ multiplex PCR; TCRdb's version includes in-frame clones alone and lacks a portion of them. This table has about 59,000 clones, 93% appearing once. The sequencing used CD8+ T cells from peripheral blood mononuclear cells, collected in the third trimester of pregnancy. These receptors came from a female donor with multiple sclerosis, enrolled in a pregnancy study.

The CDR3: CASSLDPWQGASTDTQYF. CDR3 nucleotides: TGTGCCAGCAGCTTAGATCCTTGGCAGGGGGCTAGCACAGATACGCAGTATTTT. The genes are TRBV11-3 and TRBJ2-3; 8 positions agree with TRBD1. Germline V CDR1 and CDR2: SGHNT, YENEEA. The CDR3 sequence is 18 residues long. V was pared by 0 bases and J by 0 bases, with 8 bases of the junction left unmatched.

In this sample, this clone turned up once. The genes are TRBV28 and TRBJ1-3, with 7 positions matching TRBD1. The CDR3 runs to 16 residues. CDR1 and CDR2 from the germline V gene are MDHEN and SYDVKM. V was clipped by 5 bases and J by 0 bases; unmatched bases: 7. CDR3 sequence reads: CASSSPRDSSGNTIYF. For the CDR3, the DNA is TGTGCCAGCAGTAGCCCCCGGGACAGCTCTGGAAACACCATATATTTT.

The genes are TRBV9 and TRBJ2-1, with 9 bases identical to TRBD2. CDR3 length equals 16 residues. Trimming removed 3 bases from V and 4 bases from J; junction bases left unmatched: 8. The germline V gene encodes CDR1 SGDLS and CDR2 YYNGEE. CDR3 nucleotides: TGTGCCAGCAGCGGCCGACTAGCGGAGGTATACAATGAGCAGTTCTTC. Its translation is CASSGRLAEVYNEQFF.

The chain links TRBV5-1 to TRBJ2-1; 9 bases are shared with TRBD1. This CDR3 has 15 residues. With 4 bases clipped from V and 5 bases from J, the junction kept 7 bases outside the gene matches. CDR1 and CDR2 from the germline V gene are SGHRS and YFSETQ. The CDR3 nucleotides read TGCGCCAGCAGCACAACCGGGACAGGGCACAATGAGCAGTTCTTC. Translated: CASSTTGTGHNEQFF.

This clone was counted once. V and J are TRBV4-3 and TRBJ2-1; the match to TRBD2 covers 9 bases. The CDR3 extends over 18 amino acids. The ends lost 0 bases at V and 3 bases at J; junction bases unmatched: 9. Germline CDR1 and CDR2: LGHNA and YSLEER. The CDR3 DNA reads TGCGCCAGCAGCCAAGATGCCAAGAAAGCGGGGGGCTACAATGAGCAGTTCTTC. Translation: CASSQDAKKAGGYNEQFF.

The genes are TRBV18 and TRBJ2-1, with no clear D. The V gene lost 4 bases and the J gene lost 8 bases, with 15 bases spanning the gap. The length of the CDR3 is 14 residues. In germline, CDR1 is KGHSH, CDR2 LQKENI. CDR3 in amino acids: CASSLDPSNHEQFF. The CDR3 nucleotides are TGTGCCAGCTCACTTGATCCTAGTAATCATGAGCAGTTCTTC.

The chain uses TRBV7-9 and TRBJ2-7; 11 bases match TRBD1. Germline V gene sequence: CDR1 SEHNR, CDR2 FQNEAQ (reference sequence). There are 15 residues in the CDR3. V lost 5 bases to trimming and J lost 5 bases; unmatched junction nucleotides: 8. CDR3 amino acids: CASSRTGGASHEQYF. The DNA for the CDR3 is TGTGCCAGCAGCCGGACAGGGGGCGCATCCCACGAGCAGTACTTC.

The chain joins TRBV6-5 to TRBJ2-7; possibly TRBD1 for D (5 bases). Germline CDR1 MNHEY, CDR2 SVGAGI. The V end was cut by 2 bases, the J end by 5 bases, with 19 bases between. The CDR3 is 16 residues long. CDR3 protein: CASSYATTEAVHEQYF. The DNA for the CDR3 is TGTGCCAGCAGTTACGCGACGACAGAGGCTGTCCACGAGCAGTACTTC.

This clone was seen a single time. The chain combines TRBV7-2 with TRBJ2-1; 7 nucleotides line up with TRBD1. CDR1 and CDR2 from the germline V gene are SGHTA and FQGNSA. The CDR3 sequence is 18 residues long. V was clipped by 6 bases and J by 0 bases; unmatched bases: 14. This chain's CDR3 is CASRATRQGWSSYNEQFF. CDR3 nucleotides: TGTGCCAGCAGGGCTACTCGACAGGGCTGGAGCTCCTACAATGAGCAGTTCTTC.

This chain joins TRBV23-1 and TRBJ2-1, with 11 bases that match TRBD2. TRBV23-1 is an open reading frame whose function is uncertain. The junction had 10 bases not matched to a gene; V was cut back by 11 bases and J by 1 base. The CDR3 loop spans 16 amino acids. The CDR3: CAGPGTSGRSYNEQFF. The CDR3 region has the DNA TGCGCCGGCCCCGGGACTAGCGGAAGGTCCTACAATGAGCAGTTCTTC.